This paragraph covers one TCR beta chain sequence. The antigen remains unidentified. V was pared by 5 bases and J by 0 bases, with 6 bases of the junction left unmatched. From germline, CDR1 is MNHEY and CDR2 SMNVEV (reference sequence). The CDR3 loop spans 16 amino acids. The source of the sample is a study of vaccination and CD4 T cells after COVID-19. Study-wide background: No peptide, an HIV-1 Nef pool, or a CEFX pool was what each control culture received.

Regarding treatment: roughly 11-day PBMC culture with coronavirus spike peptide pools or control peptides (ViraFEST assay). ViraFEST relied on peptide pools to expand antigen-specific T cells; the TCRs were sequenced afterward. The Oncomine TCR Beta short-read assay generated sequence data from the DNA of cultured CD4+ T cells. One entry per CDR3 protein, called by TCRdb with MiXCR from the PCR reads. Of about 19,000 distinct CDR3 sequences listed, about half are singletons. Study-wide points: The study found that a median approximately 90% of reactive clones in convalescent patients appeared only post-vaccination.

The chain links TRBV27 to TRBJ2-2; 7 bases are a match to TRBD2. The origin of this receptor is a human donor who had recovered from COVID-19. The sequences come from CD4+ T cells from blood, cultured in vitro, collected after SARS-CoV-2 vaccination. CDR3: CASSLSSGPNTGELFF. CDR3 in DNA: TGTGCCAGCAGTCTCTCTAGCGGACCGAACACCGGGGAGCTGTTTTTT.